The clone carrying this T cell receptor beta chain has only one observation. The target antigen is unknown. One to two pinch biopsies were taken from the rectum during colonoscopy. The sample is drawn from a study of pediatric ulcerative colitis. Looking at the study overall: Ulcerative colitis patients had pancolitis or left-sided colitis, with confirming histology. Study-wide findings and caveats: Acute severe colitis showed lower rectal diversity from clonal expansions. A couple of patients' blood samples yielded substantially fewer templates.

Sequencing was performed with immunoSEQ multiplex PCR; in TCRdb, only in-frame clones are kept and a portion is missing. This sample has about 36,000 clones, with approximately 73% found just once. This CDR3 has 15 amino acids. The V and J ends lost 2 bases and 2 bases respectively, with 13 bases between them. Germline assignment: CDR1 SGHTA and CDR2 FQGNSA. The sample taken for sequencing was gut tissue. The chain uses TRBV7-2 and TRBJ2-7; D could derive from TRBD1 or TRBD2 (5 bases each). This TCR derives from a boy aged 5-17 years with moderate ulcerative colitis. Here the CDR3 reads CASSLLPRGAYEQYF. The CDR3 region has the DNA TGTGCCAGCAGCTTACTTCCGAGGGGAGCCTACGAGCAGTACTTC.